Shown below are 24 T cell receptor beta chains from a single sample sequenced in a study of blood T cell repertoires in COVID-19. The table came from immunoSEQ multiplex PCR; TCRdb's copy has only in-frame clones and leaves some out. The sample consists of fewer than 250,000 clones, approximately 86% of them appearing once. The sequenced material came from PBMCs or T cells enriched from blood (not recorded which). The receptor source for this set is a woman in her 30s with acute COVID-19.

The chain links TRBV10-2 to TRBJ1-5; TRBD1 is a possible D gene (5 bases). The CDR3 covers 14 residues. The germline V gene encodes CDR1 WSHSY and CDR2 SAAADI. Trimming stripped 9 bases from V and 6 bases from J, with 18 bases between. This CDR3 reads CASSSKGFGQPQHF. The CDR3 nucleotides are TGCGCCAGTTCTTCAAAGGGGTTTGGTCAGCCCCAGCATTTT.

This clone was seen more than once but under ten times. V and J are TRBV15 and TRBJ2-5, with TRBD1 matching 9 bases. The CDR3 contains 15 residues. Trimming removed 1 base from V and 4 bases from J; junction bases left unmatched: 4. CDR1 is LNHNV, CDR2 YYDKDF, per germline (reference sequence). CDR3 in DNA: TGTGCCACCAGCAGAGGCGGGACAGGGAGAGAGACCCAGTACTTC. Residues: CATSRGGTGRETQYF.

J is TRBJ1-2 and V is TRBV11-2, with unresolved D. This CDR3 is built from 14 residues. The germline V gene encodes CDR1 SGHAT and CDR2 FQNNGV. The ends were cut back, 1 base at V and 5 bases at J, with 11 bases in the middle. The CDR3 DNA reads TGTGCCAGCAGCTTAGGGTTTCGAGTATATGGCTACACCTTC. Its translation: CASSLGFRVYGYTF.

The V gene is TRBV7-9, the J gene TRBJ1-4, with 7 nucleotides matching TRBD1. V shed 4 bases, J shed 5 bases, and the junction held 4 bases outside the gene matches. Germline assignment: CDR1 SEHNR and CDR2 FQNEAQ (reference sequence). CDR3 length: 14 residues. The CDR3 reads CASSSTGLNEKLFF. CDR3 DNA sequence: TGTGCCAGCAGCTCGACAGGGCTGAATGAAAAACTGTTTTTT.

J is TRBJ2-2 and V is TRBV15; D possibly corresponds to TRBD1 (5 bases). CDR3 length: 16 residues. The ends were cut back, 8 bases at V and 7 bases at J, with 23 bases in the middle. Germline V gives CDR1 LNHNV, CDR2 YYDKDF (reference sequence). CDR3 protein: CATQWDTGVGVGELFF. Written as DNA, the CDR3 is TGTGCCACCCAGTGGGATACAGGAGTTGGGGTCGGGGAGCTGTTTTTT.

The chain carries TRBV25-1 and TRBJ1-6; perhaps TRBD1 as D (5 bases). The CDR3 consists of 17 residues. Trimming cost V 2 bases and J 3 bases, with 14 bases left between them. Per germline, CDR1 MGHDK and CDR2 SYGVNS. The CDR3 nucleotides read TGTGCCAGCAGTGAACCCATGACAGCTTACTATAATTCACCCCTCCACTTT. This gives the protein CASSEPMTAYYNSPLHF.

The chain couples TRBV5-5 to TRBJ1-4; TRBD1 matches at 7 bases. The CDR3 extends over 15 amino acids. V shed 4 bases, J shed 12 bases, and the junction held 15 bases outside the gene matches. The germline CDR1 and CDR2 sequences are SGHKS and YYEKEE (reference sequence). The CDR3 here is CASSLLRDSVPELFF. CDR3 nucleotide sequence: TGTGCCAGCAGCCTGCTCCGGGACAGCGTTCCAGAACTGTTTTTT.

The rearrangement uses TRBV30 and TRBJ2-5, with 8 nucleotides matching TRBD2. CDR1 is GTSNPN and CDR2 is SVGIG in the germline V gene (reference sequence). V was pared by 5 bases and J by 5 bases, with 13 bases of the junction left unmatched. The CDR3 totals 15 residues. The CDR3 DNA is TGTGCCTGGTCCCACTGGGGAGCGGGGGAGGAGACCCAGTACTTC. Translated, it gives CAWSHWGAGEETQYF.

The rearrangement links TRBV25-1 to TRBJ1-1, with a tentative D call TRBD1 (5 bases). Germline CDR1 MGHDK, CDR2 SYGVNS. Trimming took 5 bases from V and 5 from J, leaving 18 bases between them. The CDR3 runs 15 residues. DNA of the CDR3: TGTGCCAGCAGTCCACGGGACTCAAGAAGGACTGAAGCTTTCTTT. The encoded protein is CASSPRDSRRTEAFF.

This clone was counted a single time. V gene TRBV18 combines with J gene TRBJ2-3; TRBD2 matches at 7 bases. The CDR3 sequence is 19 residues long. The germline gives CDR1 KGHSH, CDR2 LQKENI. The V gene end was trimmed by 1 base and the J gene end by 2 bases; junction bases not matched to a gene: 15. CDR3 DNA: TGTGCCAGCTCACCACTCCAACACGAAGCGGGGTCGGCCACAGATACGCAGTATTTT. This gives the protein CASSPLQHEAGSATDTQYF.

This chain links TRBV5-1 with TRBJ2-7, with 13 positions matching TRBD2. CDR3 length: 21 residues. Germline trimming cut 1 base from V and 2 bases from J; bases unmatched to any gene: 18. Looked up from germline, CDR1 is SGHRS and CDR2 is YFSETQ. CDR3 DNA sequence: TGCGCCAGCAGCTTGTGGCGACTAGCGGGGGGAAACGTTACCTCCCCCTACGAGCAGTACTTC. As protein: CASSLWRLAGGNVTSPYEQYF.

The sample holds one count of this clone. This rearrangement joins TRBV11-2 to TRBJ1-6; 8 positions agree with TRBD1. CDR3 length equals 16 residues. Germline CDR1 and CDR2: SGHAT and FQNNGV. The J segment lost 7 bases and the V segment lost 6 bases, leaving 11 bases of the junction unmatched. The CDR3 sequence is CASSTGGTGENSPLHF. As DNA, the CDR3 is TGTGCCAGCAGTACAGGAGGGACAGGTGAAAATTCACCCCTCCACTTT.

The chain couples TRBV14 to TRBJ2-1, with 7 bases fitting TRBD2. The CDR3 consists of 13 residues. Germline lookup yields CDR1 SGHDN and CDR2 FVKESK. The J segment lost 5 bases and the V segment lost 3 bases, leaving 1 base of the junction unmatched. The CDR3 here is CASSQGLNNEQFF. The CDR3, as DNA: TGTGCCAGCAGCCAGGGACTAAACAATGAGCAGTTCTTC.

This clone was seen just once. J is TRBJ1-5 and V is TRBV30; a possible D gene is TRBD1 (6 bases). The CDR3 totals 14 residues. Germline V gene lookup returns CDR1 GTSNPN and CDR2 SVGIG (reference sequence). Trimming left V 2 bases short and J 3 bases short, with 11 bases between. The CDR3 here is CAWSIGTLNQPQHF. As DNA, the CDR3 is TGTGCCTGGAGTATTGGGACACTCAATCAGCCCCAGCATTTT.

The V call is TRBV7-9, the J call TRBJ2-3; no clear D gene. This CDR3 is built from 14 residues. V was shortened by 1 base and J by 1 base, with 6 bases between the two germline ends. Germline V gives CDR1 SEHNR, CDR2 FQNEAQ (reference sequence). CDR3 region: CASSLDQGTDTQYF. The CDR3 DNA reads TGTGCCAGCAGCTTAGATCAGGGCACAGATACGCAGTATTTT. Full variable domain (rest looked up from reference TRBV7-9 and TRBJ2-3): DTGVSQNPRHKITKRGQNVTFRCDPISEHNRLYWYRQTLGQGPEFLTYFQNEAQLEKSRLLSDRFSAERPKGSFSTLEIQRTEQGDSAMYLCASSLDQGTDTQYFGPGTRLTVL.

The count of this clone is one. This chain connects TRBV21-1 to TRBJ1-2; the table's D gene call, TRBD1, was not cross checked with the DNA. TRBV21-1 is flagged as a pseudogene. The CDR3 is made up of 14 amino acids. CDR3 bases: TGTGCCAGCAGCAGGGGCCGACGATACTATGGCTACACCTTC. Translating it yields CASSRGRRYYGYTF.

This clone was observed a single time. This chain's CDR3 is CASSTQGLEAFF. The CDR3 DNA reads TGTGCCAGTAGTACCCAGGGGCTTGAAGCTTTCTTT. The chain employs TRBV19 and TRBJ1-1; D possibly corresponds to TRBD1 (6 bases). The germline V gene has CDR1 LNHDA and CDR2 SQIVND (reference sequence). Trimming took off 4 bases at V and 7 bases at J, with 10 bases between the two ends. The CDR3 runs to 12 residues.

The V call is TRBV5-1, the J call TRBJ2-3, with 7 bases identical to TRBD1. Per germline, CDR1 SGHRS and CDR2 YFSETQ. Unmatched junction bases numbered 7, after V lost 1 base and J lost 2 bases. The CDR3 has 16 amino acids. CDR3 sequence (DNA): TGCGCCAGCAGCTTGACGACAGGGCTTCACACAGATACGCAGTATTTT. It encodes CASSLTTGLHTDTQYF.

The rearrangement uses TRBV2 and TRBJ2-1, with a tentative D call TRBD2 (6 bases). Germline assignment: CDR1 SNHLY and CDR2 FYNNEI. The CDR3 totals 14 residues. The V end lost 5 bases, the J end lost 5 bases, and 13 bases lay between the germline ends. The CDR3 DNA follows: TGTGCCAGCAGTCGCTGGACTACTAACAATGAGCAGTTCTTC. It encodes CASSRWTTNNEQFF.

The rearrangement uses TRBV7-9 and TRBJ1-4; 7 nucleotides match TRBD1. The CDR3 sequence is 15 residues long. In germline, CDR1 is SEHNR, CDR2 FQNEAQ (reference sequence). J was trimmed by 7 bases and V by 1 base; bases with no gene match: 6. CDR3 bases: TGTGCCAGCAGCTTAGGACAGGGTAGTGGTGAAAAACTGTTTTTT. Amino acids: CASSLGQGSGEKLFF.

The genes are TRBV6-5 and TRBJ2-4; D possibly corresponds to TRBD2 (5 bases). The germline V gene has CDR1 MNHEY and CDR2 SVGAGI. The V end was cut by 5 bases, the J end by 0 bases, with 8 bases between. The CDR3 has 14 amino acids. The CDR3 DNA follows: TGTGCCAGCAGTCCCGGGGTAGCCAAAAACATTCAGTACTTC. Translating it yields CASSPGVAKNIQYF.

This sequence joins TRBV10-3 and TRBJ1-4, with TRBD1 matching over 8 bases. The CDR3 has 16 residues. Germline V gene sequence: CDR1 ENHRY, CDR2 SYGVKD. The junction had 8 bases not matched to a gene; V was cut back by 6 bases and J by 2 bases. CDR3 sequence: CAISIDRGVTNEKLFF. The DNA of the CDR3 is TGTGCCATCAGCATCGACAGGGGTGTTACTAATGAAAAACTGTTTTTT.

The chain combines TRBV5-1 with TRBJ1-3, with TRBD1 as a possible D gene (6 bases). Germline V gene lookup returns CDR1 SGHRS and CDR2 YFSETQ. The CDR3 is 14 residues long. The V and J ends lost 0 bases and 7 bases respectively, with 11 bases between them. The CDR3 DNA reads as TGCGCCAGCAGCTTGGTAGGGGGTTTCAACACCATATATTTT. It translates to CASSLVGGFNTIYF.

The V gene is TRBV2, the J gene TRBJ1-4, with TRBD1 as a possible D gene (5 bases). The germline V gene has CDR1 SNHLY and CDR2 FYNNEI. CDR3 length: 14 residues. The ends were cut back, 4 bases at V and 6 bases at J, with 12 bases in the middle. CDR3 in DNA: TGTGCCAGCAGTGCATGGGGCGGAGATGAAAAACTGTTTTTT. Translated: CASSAWGGDEKLFF.